This T cell receptor (beta chain) was recovered during a study of cytomegalovirus exposure and HLA in healthy donors. V lost 8 bases, J lost 4 bases, and 14 bases lay in between. From germline, CDR1 is MNHNY and CDR2 SVGAGI (reference sequence). The CDR3 has 14 amino acids. PCR primers comprised 60 Vbeta and 13 Jbeta primers. Produced via immunoSEQ multiplex PCR; TCRdb's table is partial and in-frame only. The sample has some 150,000 clones; around 62% are singletons. The chain employs TRBV6-6 and TRBJ1-4; tentative D call: TRBD1 (5 bases). The sequence derives from a man aged 35 to 55 in good health and CMV-seronegative. The sequencing sample was made of PBMCs. The CDR3 loop reads CASAPRGLNEKLFF. Written as DNA, the CDR3 is TGTGCCAGCGCCCCAAGGGGACTTAATGAAAAACTGTTTTTT.